These T cell receptor beta chains were read from a single sample in a study of OX40 agonist ivuxolimab in advanced cancers. Using immunoSEQ multiplex PCR, the repertoire was profiled, and TCRdb retains in-frame clones only, with some absent. The sample gives 23,000 or so clones, 70% to 90% of which show up once; roughly a third is in the top ten. This specimen consisted of CD4+ or CD8+ T cells sorted from blood, obtained in a trial of the OX40 agonist ivuxolimab. The receptor source for this set is an adult with an advanced solid tumor such as melanoma, head and neck, liver or kidney cancer. Each CDR3 is given with its conserved first and last residue. D genes are given only for firm matches. Only part of the rows carry a size: once, few, many, or a class if the clone is expanded.

>TRBV10-2|-|TRBJ2-7|-
CASSEIGSGLGGREQYF
TGCGCCAGCAGTGAGATTGGGAGTGGACTAGGGGGCCGCGAGCAGTACTTC
>TRBV7-2|-|TRBJ1-2|-
CASSLGGTFYGYTF
TGTGCCAGCAGCTTAGGGGGCACCTTCTATGGCTACACCTTC
>TRBV29-1|-|TRBJ1-1|-
CSVVGHHGGNTEAFF
TGCAGCGTTGTCGGGCACCATGGGGGGAACACTGAAGCTTTCTTT
>TRBV23-1|-|TRBJ2-1|-
CASSQSYALEQFF
TGCGCCAGCAGTCAATCTTATGCCCTTGAGCAGTTCTTC
>TRBV4-1|TRBD1|TRBJ1-1|-
CASSQDGPGGTEAFF
TGCGCCAGCAGCCAAGATGGCCCAGGGGGTACTGAAGCTTTCTTT
>TRBV7-9|-|TRBJ2-5|-
CASSLSGSQETQYF
TGTGCCAGCAGCTTATCGGGCAGCCAAGAGACCCAGTACTTC
>TRBV11-3|TRBD2|TRBJ2-3|once
CASSLDETSGNTDTQYF
TGTGCCAGCAGCTTGGATGAGACTAGCGGAAACACAGATACGCAGTATTTT
>TRBV11-3|-|TRBJ2-3|-
CASSLGAYPDTQYF
TGTGCCAGCAGCTTAGGAGCCTACCCAGATACGCAGTATTTT
>TRBV14|-|TRBJ1-1|-
CASSFGPNLNTEAFF
TGTGCCAGCAGCTTTGGCCCTAACCTGAACACTGAAGCTTTCTTT
>TRBV19|-|TRBJ2-3|once
CASSISGRSMLYF
TGTGCCAGTAGTATCAGCGGCCGCTCGATGTTGTATTTT
>TRBV29-1|TRBD1|TRBJ1-4|-
CSAQTGATTNEKLFF
TGCAGCGCTCAGACAGGGGCGACAACTAATGAAAAACTGTTTTTT
>TRBV29-1|TRBD2|TRBJ2-2|-
CSVEDSPTSGALFF
TGCAGCGTTGAAGATTCCCCTACTAGCGGGGCGCTGTTTTTT
>TRBV29-1|-|TRBJ2-1|-
CSVDQRTRYNEQFF
TGCAGCGTAGACCAACGTACTAGATACAATGAGCAGTTCTTC
>TRBV9|-|TRBJ2-5|-
CASSPPGGGEGVTQYF
TGTGCCAGCAGCCCCCCCGGGGGAGGGGAGGGGGTGACCCAGTACTTC
>TRBV29-1|-|TRBJ2-2|-
CSVIEGEGRSTGELFF
TGCAGCGTCATTGAGGGGGAGGGCCGGAGCACCGGGGAGCTGTTTTTT
>TRBV29-1|TRBD2|TRBJ2-3|-
CSVARIDLLAGDPDTQYF
TGCAGCGTTGCCCGAATCGACCTACTAGCGGGAGACCCAGATACGCAGTATTTT
>TRBV7-6|-|TRBJ2-1|-
CASSLSGGNEQFF
TGTGCCAGCAGCCTATCAGGGGGGAATGAGCAGTTCTTC
>TRBV5-4|TRBD2|TRBJ2-7|-
CASSLIAGAANEQYF
TGTGCCAGCAGCTTGATCGCGGGAGCGGCGAACGAGCAGTACTTC
>TRBV11-3|TRBD2|TRBJ2-2|-
CASSPLVASGRAAGELFF
TGTGCCAGCAGCCCCCTGGTTGCCAGCGGGAGGGCCGCCGGGGAGCTGTTTTTT
>TRBV5-1|TRBD1|TRBJ1-3|-
CASSHHGTGGKSTGNTIYF
TGCGCCAGCAGCCACCACGGGACAGGGGGGAAGAGTACTGGAAACACCATATATTTT
>TRBV4-3|TRBD2|TRBJ2-3|-
CASSQEAGGFTDTQYF
TGCGCCAGCAGCCAAGAAGCGGGAGGGTTCACAGATACGCAGTATTTT
>TRBV9|-|TRBJ2-1|-
CASAGRSYNEQFF
TGTGCCAGCGCGGGACGTTCCTACAATGAGCAGTTCTTC
>TRBV27|-|TRBJ2-7|-
CASMLAGAGEQYF
TGTGCCAGCATGCTAGCTGGGGCGGGGGAGCAGTACTTC
>TRBV6-6|-|TRBJ1-1|-
CASSTGIEAFF
TGTGCCAGCAGCACAGGGATTGAAGCTTTCTTT
>TRBV7-9|-|TRBJ2-1|-
CASSSPGDEQFF
TGTGCCAGCAGCTCCCCGGGGGATGAGCAGTTCTTC
>TRBV10-2|-|TRBJ2-5|-
CASSESGTQYF
TGCGCCAGCAGTGAATCGGGGACCCAGTACTTC
>TRBV10-2|TRBD2|TRBJ2-3|-
CASSEREAEDTQYF
TGCGCCAGCAGTGAGCGGGAGGCGGAAGATACGCAGTATTTT
>TRBV9|-|TRBJ1-2|-
CASSVDRNYGYTF
TGTGCCAGCAGCGTAGACAGGAACTATGGCTACACCTTC
>TRBV4-1|-|TRBJ2-7|-
CASSQGRGSYEQYF
TGCGCCAGCAGCCAAGGACGCGGATCCTACGAGCAGTACTTC
>TRBV27|-|TRBJ2-5|-
CASGLAKETQYF
TGTGCCAGCGGGCTAGCGAAAGAGACCCAGTACTTC
>TRBV6-6|-|TRBJ2-1|-
CASSQSGPSYNEQFF
TGTGCCAGCAGCCAAAGCGGCCCCTCCTACAATGAGCAGTTCTTC
>TRBV11-2|-|TRBJ2-2|-
CASSSRPAGELFF
TGTGCCAGCAGCTCTCGACCGGCGGGGGAGCTGTTTTTT
>TRBV4-1|-|TRBJ2-1|-
CASSQDFHNDPFF
TGCGCCAGCAGCCAAGATTTTCATAATGACCCGTTCTTC
>TRBV28|-|TRBJ2-1|-
CASETPRAGPSSYNEQFF
TGTGCCAGCGAGACCCCTAGGGCGGGACCCAGCTCCTACAATGAGCAGTTCTTC
>TRBV7-8|TRBD2|TRBJ2-1|-
CASSFETSGTEQFF
TGTGCCAGCAGCTTTGAGACTAGCGGGACCGAGCAGTTCTTC
>TRBV6-6|-|TRBJ1-4|-
CASSYQGSNEKLFF
TGTGCCAGCAGTTACCAGGGGTCTAATGAAAAACTGTTTTTT
>TRBV14|TRBD1|TRBJ2-7|-
CASSGGDRGFYEQYF
TGTGCCAGCAGCGGAGGGGACAGGGGGTTTTACGAGCAGTACTTC
>TRBV27|TRBD1|TRBJ2-1|once
CASRAGTVGTGAMGYEQFF
TGTGCCAGCAGAGCCGGGACAGTAGGGACCGGGGCCATGGGATATGAGCAGTTCTTC
>TRBV10-1|TRBD2|TRBJ2-7|-
CASSESGTSVIF
TGCGCCAGCAGTGAGTCGGGGACTAGCGTTATATTC
>TRBV21-1|-|TRBJ2-1|-
CASSKAPGEQFF
TGTGCCAGCAGCAAAGCTCCGGGAGAGCAGTTCTTC
>TRBV20-1|-|TRBJ1-1|-
CSAGTNTEAFF
TGCAGTGCTGGAACGAACACTGAAGCTTTCTTT
>TRBV11-2|TRBD2|TRBJ2-7|-
CASSLARGLALTYEQYF
TGTGCCAGCAGCTTAGCCCGGGGACTAGCGCTCACCTACGAGCAGTACTTC
>TRBV7-9|TRBD1|TRBJ1-1|-
CASSQGATEAFF
TGTGCCAGCAGTCAGGGGGCGACTGAAGCTTTCTTT
>TRBV5-1|TRBD2|TRBJ2-2|-
CASSSGTTNTGELFF
TGCGCCAGCAGCAGCGGGACCACGAACACCGGGGAGCTGTTTTTT
>TRBV11-2|-|TRBJ2-1|-
CASSLGQGYNEQFF
TGTGCCAGCAGCTTAGGTCAGGGCTACAATGAGCAGTTCTTC
>TRBV5-6|TRBD2|TRBJ2-1|-
CASSLAGLTYNEQFF
TGTGCCAGCAGTTTAGCGGGCCTTACCTACAATGAGCAGTTCTTC
>TRBV2|TRBD2|TRBJ2-7|-
CASTTSGASGGYEQYF
TGTGCCAGCACCACCTCCGGGGCTAGCGGGGGTTACGAGCAGTACTTC
>TRBV14|-|TRBJ2-7|-
CASSQARGVGGFYEQYF
TGTGCCAGCAGCCAGGCGAGGGGAGTGGGGGGATTCTACGAGCAGTACTTC
>TRBV7-9|TRBD2|TRBJ2-1|-
CASRPPSGRRYNEQFF
TGTGCCAGCAGACCTCCCAGCGGGAGGAGGTACAATGAGCAGTTCTTC